These T cell receptor beta chains were read from a single sample in a study of neurological immune-mediated disorders. TCRdb re-derived calls from the 5' RACE reads in MiXCR, one entry per CDR3 protein. The sample contains 55,000 to 70,000 distinct CDR3 sequences, over 10% of which appear only once. The sample consisted of PBMCs. Every receptor here comes from a man aged 55 to 70 in good health. Both conserved end residues are part of each CDR3. The D gene is left open where the match is weak. Where a row states a size, it is once, few, many or the class of an expanded clone; other rows omit it.

D gene: -
V gene: TRBV20-1
J gene: TRBJ1-1
clone size: -
CDR3 length: 11
CDR3 DNA: TGCGGTGCTCCGATTAACACTGAAGCATTCTTT
CDR3 protein: CGAPINTEAFF

D gene: TRBD2
V gene: TRBV7-2
J gene: TRBJ2-5
clone size: -
CDR3 length: 15
CDR3 DNA: TGTGCCAGCAGCGAAGACCTAGCGGTGGGAGAGACCCAGTACTTC
CDR3 protein: CASSEDLAVGETQYF

D gene: -
V gene: TRBV3-1
J gene: TRBJ2-3
clone size: many
CDR3 length: 11
CDR3 DNA: TGTGCCAGCAGCCTCACAGATACGCAGTATTTT
CDR3 protein: CASSLTDTQYF

D gene: -
V gene: TRBV5-1
J gene: TRBJ2-7
clone size: once
CDR3 length: 14
CDR3 DNA: TGCGCCAGCAGCTTGGTTTCCGGCCTCTACGAGCAGTACTTC
CDR3 protein: CASSLVSGLYEQYF

D gene: -
V gene: TRBV5-8
J gene: TRBJ2-2
clone size: many
CDR3 length: 16
CDR3 DNA: TGTGCCAGCCCCCCCCGGGCAGGAGTGTACACCGGGGAGCTGTTTTTT
CDR3 protein: CASPPRAGVYTGELFF

D gene: -
V gene: TRBV28
J gene: TRBJ1-1
clone size: many
CDR3 length: 12
CDR3 DNA: TGTGCCAGCAGTGGAGTGCGGACTGAAGCTTTCTTT
CDR3 protein: CASSGVRTEAFF

D gene: TRBD2
V gene: TRBV20-1
J gene: TRBJ2-3
clone size: many
CDR3 length: 15
CDR3 DNA: TGCAGTGCTACCCTAGCGGGGACCCCCACAGATACGCAGTATTTT
CDR3 protein: CSATLAGTPTDTQYF

D gene: -
V gene: TRBV28
J gene: TRBJ2-3
clone size: many
CDR3 length: 15
CDR3 DNA: TGTGCCAGCAGTTTACGGCAGGGAGACACAGATACGCAGTATTTT
CDR3 protein: CASSLRQGDTDTQYF

D gene: -
V gene: TRBV10-3
J gene: TRBJ1-5
clone size: many
CDR3 length: 13
CDR3 DNA: TGTGCCATCACAGGGGAGAGCAATCAGCCCCAGCATTTT
CDR3 protein: CAITGESNQPQHF

D gene: TRBD1
V gene: TRBV5-1
J gene: TRBJ2-3
clone size: -
CDR3 length: 14
CDR3 DNA: TGCGACAGCAGCCGGGCCGAGGGGGCTACTACGCAGTATTTT
CDR3 protein: CDSSRAEGATTQYF

D gene: -
V gene: TRBV2
J gene: TRBJ1-1
clone size: many
CDR3 length: 13
CDR3 DNA: TGTGCCAGCTCATGGCAGCGGGGAACTGAAGCTTTCTTT
CDR3 protein: CASSWQRGTEAFF

D gene: TRBD1
V gene: TRBV6-2/TRBV6-3
J gene: TRBJ1-5
clone size: many
CDR3 length: 14
CDR3 DNA: TGTGCCAGCAGTCGGACAGGGGAGGGGCAGCCCCAGCATTTT
CDR3 protein: CASSRTGEGQPQHF

D gene: TRBD1
V gene: TRBV6-1
J gene: TRBJ2-7
clone size: many
CDR3 length: 13
CDR3 DNA: TGTGCCAGCAGTGCGGGCAGGGGGTACGAGCAGTACTTC
CDR3 protein: CASSAGRGYEQYF

D gene: TRBD1
V gene: TRBV27
J gene: TRBJ2-4
clone size: many
CDR3 length: 15
CDR3 DNA: TGTGCCAGCAGAGGGACAGGGGGGCCCAAAAACATTCAGTACTTC
CDR3 protein: CASRGTGGPKNIQYF

D gene: TRBD1
V gene: TRBV15
J gene: TRBJ1-1
clone size: few
CDR3 length: 17
CDR3 DNA: TGTGCCACCAGCAGGGGACAGGCAAGGAGCGGGAACACTGAAGCTTTCTTT
CDR3 protein: CATSRGQARSGNTEAFF

D gene: -
V gene: TRBV20-1
J gene: TRBJ1-5
clone size: many
CDR3 length: 13
CDR3 DNA: TGCAGTGCTCAGGGGACCGCGGACCAGCCCCAGCATTTT
CDR3 protein: CSAQGTADQPQHF

D gene: -
V gene: TRBV15
J gene: TRBJ2-7
clone size: -
CDR3 length: 14
CDR3 DNA: TGTGCCACCAACAGAGACCTGGGCGCCTACGAGCAGTACTTC
CDR3 protein: CATNRDLGAYEQYF

D gene: -
V gene: TRBV5-1
J gene: TRBJ1-4
clone size: many
CDR3 length: 14
CDR3 DNA: TGCGCCAGCAGAACGACAGGTTCTAATGAAAAACTGTTTTTT
CDR3 protein: CASRTTGSNEKLFF

D gene: -
V gene: TRBV7-2
J gene: TRBJ2-2
clone size: many
CDR3 length: 14
CDR3 DNA: TGTGCCAGCAGGGGAGGGGGGAGCACCGGGGAGCTGTTTTTT
CDR3 protein: CASRGGGSTGELFF

D gene: -
V gene: TRBV7-2
J gene: TRBJ1-1
clone size: many
CDR3 length: 13
CDR3 DNA: TGTGCCAGCAGCGCCCAGGAAGACACTGAAGCTTTCTTT
CDR3 protein: CASSAQEDTEAFF

D gene: -
V gene: TRBV4-1
J gene: TRBJ1-2
clone size: many
CDR3 length: 13
CDR3 DNA: TGCGCCAGCAGCCGTCAGGAAAACTATGGCTACACCTTC
CDR3 protein: CASSRQENYGYTF

D gene: -
V gene: TRBV3-1
J gene: TRBJ2-3
clone size: many
CDR3 length: 12
CDR3 DNA: TGTGCCAGCAGCCAACACGGCGTGGCGCAGTATTTT
CDR3 protein: CASSQHGVAQYF

D gene: -
V gene: TRBV10-3
J gene: TRBJ1-3
clone size: many
CDR3 length: 14
CDR3 DNA: TGTGCCACCAGAGCGGACAGTTCAGGAAACACCATATATTTT
CDR3 protein: CATRADSSGNTIYF

D gene: -
V gene: TRBV5-1
J gene: TRBJ2-7
clone size: many
CDR3 length: 16
CDR3 DNA: TGCGCCAGCAGCTTGGCCTTTTCCGGGACTTCCTACGAGCAGTACTTC
CDR3 protein: CASSLAFSGTSYEQYF

D gene: -
V gene: TRBV12-3/TRBV12-4
J gene: TRBJ1-2
clone size: many
CDR3 length: 14
CDR3 DNA: TGTGCCAGCAGTTTCCAGGGACGAAACTATGGCTACACCTTC
CDR3 protein: CASSFQGRNYGYTF

D gene: TRBD2
V gene: TRBV7-2
J gene: TRBJ2-2
clone size: many
CDR3 length: 15
CDR3 DNA: TGTGCCAGCAGCTTAATGGGACTAGGCACCGGGGAGCTGTTTTTT
CDR3 protein: CASSLMGLGTGELFF

D gene: -
V gene: TRBV9
J gene: TRBJ1-1
clone size: many
CDR3 length: 12
CDR3 DNA: TGTGCCAGCAGCGCTAGGAACACTGAAGCTTTCTTT
CDR3 protein: CASSARNTEAFF

D gene: TRBD2
V gene: TRBV7-9
J gene: TRBJ2-2
clone size: many
CDR3 length: 14
CDR3 DNA: TGTGCCAGCAGCAGAGGGACTAGCGGCGGGGAGCTGTTTTTT
CDR3 protein: CASSRGTSGGELFF

D gene: -
V gene: TRBV4-3
J gene: TRBJ2-5
clone size: many
CDR3 length: 14
CDR3 DNA: TGCGCCAGCAGCCATCTGACAGGTCCTGGGACCCAGTACTTC
CDR3 protein: CASSHLTGPGTQYF

D gene: TRBD1
V gene: TRBV5-4
J gene: TRBJ1-4
clone size: many
CDR3 length: 18
CDR3 DNA: TGTGCCAGCAGCTTCAAAAGACAGGGGGCTAATTCGAATGAAAAACTGTTTTTT
CDR3 protein: CASSFKRQGANSNEKLFF

D gene: TRBD1
V gene: TRBV28
J gene: TRBJ1-2
clone size: many
CDR3 length: 13
CDR3 DNA: TGTGCCAGCAGTATGGACAGGGCAAATGGCTACACCTTC
CDR3 protein: CASSMDRANGYTF

D gene: -
V gene: TRBV24-1
J gene: TRBJ1-5
clone size: many
CDR3 length: 14
CDR3 DNA: TGTGCCACCAGTGATTTATCAGTAAGGCAGCCCCAGCATTTT
CDR3 protein: CATSDLSVRQPQHF

D gene: TRBD1
V gene: TRBV5-1
J gene: TRBJ2-7
clone size: many
CDR3 length: 14
CDR3 DNA: TGCGCCAGCAGCCGGGACAGTAATTCCTACGAGCAGTACTTC
CDR3 protein: CASSRDSNSYEQYF

D gene: -
V gene: TRBV4-3
J gene: TRBJ1-1
clone size: many
CDR3 length: 15
CDR3 DNA: TGCGCCAGCAGCCAACATACAGGGTCGGCCACTGAAGCTTTCTTT
CDR3 protein: CASSQHTGSATEAFF

D gene: -
V gene: TRBV20-1
J gene: TRBJ1-5
clone size: many
CDR3 length: 15
CDR3 DNA: TGCAGTGCTAGAAGGTCTGGGGGCGCGGGTCAGCCCCAGCATTTT
CDR3 protein: CSARRSGGAGQPQHF

D gene: -
V gene: TRBV7-2
J gene: TRBJ2-7
clone size: many
CDR3 length: 14
CDR3 DNA: TGTGCCAGCAGCTTGTCCAGCTTCTCCTACGAGCAGTACTTC
CDR3 protein: CASSLSSFSYEQYF

D gene: -
V gene: TRBV6-5
J gene: TRBJ2-5
clone size: many
CDR3 length: 13
CDR3 DNA: TGTGCCAGCAGGGAGGGCCTGAAAAAGGACCAGTACTTC
CDR3 protein: CASREGLKKDQYF

D gene: -
V gene: TRBV28
J gene: TRBJ1-6
clone size: many
CDR3 length: 12
CDR3 DNA: TGTGCCAGCAGTAGGGGAAGATCACCCCTCCACTTT
CDR3 protein: CASSRGRSPLHF

D gene: TRBD1
V gene: TRBV7-2
J gene: TRBJ2-7
clone size: many
CDR3 length: 16
CDR3 DNA: TGTGCCAGCAGCTTAGGGGCCGGACAGGGACTCTACGAGCAGTACTTC
CDR3 protein: CASSLGAGQGLYEQYF

D gene: -
V gene: TRBV12-3/TRBV12-4
J gene: TRBJ2-5
clone size: -
CDR3 length: 13
CDR3 DNA: TGTGCCAGCACCCTCGGGCGGTCGGAGACCCAGTACTTC
CDR3 protein: CASTLGRSETQYF

D gene: -
V gene: TRBV7-6
J gene: TRBJ2-7
clone size: many
CDR3 length: 16
CDR3 DNA: TGTGCCAGCAGCTTAGCCCCCGGAGGGGACTCCTACGAGCAGTACTTC
CDR3 protein: CASSLAPGGDSYEQYF

D gene: -
V gene: TRBV12-5
J gene: TRBJ1-3
clone size: many
CDR3 length: 16
CDR3 DNA: TGTGCTAGTGGTTCCTCTGCACAGCACTCTGGAAACACCATATATTTT
CDR3 protein: CASGSSAQHSGNTIYF